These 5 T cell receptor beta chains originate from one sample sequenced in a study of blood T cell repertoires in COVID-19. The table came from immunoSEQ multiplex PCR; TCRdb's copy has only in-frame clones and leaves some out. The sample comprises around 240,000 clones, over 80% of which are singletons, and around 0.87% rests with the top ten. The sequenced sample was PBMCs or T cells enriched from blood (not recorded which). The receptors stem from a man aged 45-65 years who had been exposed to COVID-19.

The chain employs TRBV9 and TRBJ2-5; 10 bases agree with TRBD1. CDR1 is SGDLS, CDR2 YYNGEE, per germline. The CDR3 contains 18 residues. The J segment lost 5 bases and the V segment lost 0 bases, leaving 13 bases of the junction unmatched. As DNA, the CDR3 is TGTGCCAGCAGCGTAGGAACCCCGGACAGGGGGGTCGGGGAGACCCAGTACTTC. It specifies CASSVGTPDRGVGETQYF. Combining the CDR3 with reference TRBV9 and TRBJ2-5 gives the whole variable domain DSGVTQTPKHLITATGQRVTLRCSPRSGDLSVYWYQQSLDQGLQFLIQYYNGEERAKGNILERFSAQQFPDLHSELNLSSLELGDSALYFCASSVGTPDRGVGETQYFGPGTRLLVL.

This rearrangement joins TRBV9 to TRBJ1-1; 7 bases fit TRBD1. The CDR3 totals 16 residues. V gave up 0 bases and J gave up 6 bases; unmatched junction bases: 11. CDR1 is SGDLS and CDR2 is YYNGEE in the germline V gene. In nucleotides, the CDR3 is TGTGCCAGCAGCGTAGGGACAGTAGGGGGCGTCGCTGAAGCTTTCTTT. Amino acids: CASSVGTVGGVAEAFF.

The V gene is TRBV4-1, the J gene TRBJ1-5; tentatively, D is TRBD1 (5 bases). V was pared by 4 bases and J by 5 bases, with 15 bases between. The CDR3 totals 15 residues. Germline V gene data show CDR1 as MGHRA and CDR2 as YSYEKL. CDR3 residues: CASSPRGIWDQPQHF. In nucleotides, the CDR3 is TGCGCCAGCAGCCCACGGGGGATCTGGGATCAGCCCCAGCATTTT.

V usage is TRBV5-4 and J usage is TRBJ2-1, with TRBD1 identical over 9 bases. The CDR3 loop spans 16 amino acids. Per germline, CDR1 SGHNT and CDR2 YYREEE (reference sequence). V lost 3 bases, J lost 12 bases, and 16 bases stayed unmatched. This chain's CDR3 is CASSSNWGQGADLQFF. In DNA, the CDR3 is TGTGCCAGCAGCTCCAACTGGGGACAGGGTGCTGACCTGCAGTTCTTC. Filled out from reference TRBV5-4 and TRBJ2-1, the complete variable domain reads ETGVTQSPTHLIKTRGQQVTLRCSSQSGHNTVSWYQQALGQGPQFIFQYYREEENGRGNFPPRFSGLQFPNYSSELNVNALELDDSALYLCASSSNWGQGADLQFFGPGTRLTVL.

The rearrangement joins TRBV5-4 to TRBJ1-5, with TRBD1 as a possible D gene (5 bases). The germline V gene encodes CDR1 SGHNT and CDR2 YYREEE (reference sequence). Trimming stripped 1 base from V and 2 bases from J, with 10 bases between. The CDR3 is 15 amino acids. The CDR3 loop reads CASSLSGDGNQPQHF. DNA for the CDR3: TGTGCCAGCAGCTTGTCGGGGGATGGCAATCAGCCCCAGCATTTT.